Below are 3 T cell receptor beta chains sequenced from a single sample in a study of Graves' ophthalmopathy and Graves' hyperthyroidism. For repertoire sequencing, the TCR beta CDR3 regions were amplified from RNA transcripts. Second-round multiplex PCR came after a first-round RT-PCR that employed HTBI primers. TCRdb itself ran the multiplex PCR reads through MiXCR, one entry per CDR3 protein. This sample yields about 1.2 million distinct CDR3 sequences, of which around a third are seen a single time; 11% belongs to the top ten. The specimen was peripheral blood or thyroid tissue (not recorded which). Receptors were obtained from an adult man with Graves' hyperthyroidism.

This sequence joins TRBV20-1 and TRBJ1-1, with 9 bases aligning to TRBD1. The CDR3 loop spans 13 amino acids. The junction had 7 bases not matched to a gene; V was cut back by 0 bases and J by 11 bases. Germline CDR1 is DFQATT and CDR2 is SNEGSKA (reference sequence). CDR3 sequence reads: CSARDFGTGSAFF. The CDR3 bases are TGCAGTGCTAGAGATTTCGGGACAGGGTCGGCTTTCTTT.

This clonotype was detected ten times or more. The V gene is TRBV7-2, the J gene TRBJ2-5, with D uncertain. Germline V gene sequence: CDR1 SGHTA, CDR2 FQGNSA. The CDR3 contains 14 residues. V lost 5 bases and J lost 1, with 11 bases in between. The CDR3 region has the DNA TGTGCCAGCAGCCCCCGGACGGGCCAAGAGACCCAGTACTTC. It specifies CASSPRTGQETQYF.

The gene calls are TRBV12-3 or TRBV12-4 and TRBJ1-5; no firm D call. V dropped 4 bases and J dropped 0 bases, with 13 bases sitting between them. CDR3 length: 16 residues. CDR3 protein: CASSSGRSYSNQPQHF. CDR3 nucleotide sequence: TGTGCCAGCAGTTCCGGACGAAGCTATAGCAATCAGCCCCAGCATTTT.